The clone carrying this T cell receptor (beta chain) has a handful of counts. The antigen remains undetermined. The data were taken from a study of CD8 T cells in ankylosing spondylitis. Study findings and constraints: What seemed typical of ankylosing spondylitis blood was a TCR beta motif built from roughly 8 highly homologous variants. Disease-linked clones reportedly showed significant enrichment in matched ankylosing spondylitis synovial fluid.

The CDR3 loop spans 14 amino acids. The germline CDR1 and CDR2 sequences are SGHTA and FQGTGA. V dropped 0 bases and J dropped 5 bases, with 10 bases sitting between them. A single record per CDR3 protein comes from TCRdb applying MiXCR to the 5' RACE reads. This table holds around 770,000 distinct CDR3 sequences, roughly 19% found once. The sequence was obtained from a male donor with ankylosing spondylitis. The gene calls are TRBV7-3 and TRBJ1-1; D is unclear. The specimen sequenced was blood, either unsorted or a sorted T cell fraction (not recorded which). In nucleotides, the CDR3 is TGTGCCAGCAGCTTAACAGGGAGTTGGACTGAAGCTTTCTTT. Its translation: CASSLTGSWTEAFF.